This T cell receptor (beta chain) was profiled in a study of OX40 agonist ivuxolimab in advanced cancers. About the research overall: Subjects had a mean age of around 60 years, with a range of 23 to 79; around 83% were male. Study conclusions and caveats: CD8+ T cells were the subset that, on average, had more expanded clones than CD4+. Researchers did not determine the expanded peripheral T cells' antigen specificity.

J lost 0 bases, V lost 2 bases, and 0 bases had no gene match. In germline, CDR1 is SGHRS, CDR2 YFSETQ. There are 14 residues in the CDR3. Sequencing used immunoSEQ multiplex PCR; TCRdb keeps in-frame clones, though not all of them. This sample has about 110,000 clones; 91% occur once, and the top ten carry roughly 0.66%. Concerning this clone itself: Its antigen remains unidentified.

The input for sequencing was CD4+ or CD8+ T cells sorted from blood, taken in a trial of the OX40 agonist ivuxolimab. The sequence came from an adult with an advanced solid tumor such as melanoma, head and neck, liver or kidney cancer. The chain employs TRBV5-1 and TRBJ2-3; 7 bases are a match to TRBD2. CDR3 nucleotide sequence: TGCGCCAGCAGCTTCGGGGGGAGCACAGATACGCAGTATTTT. This gives the protein CASSFGGSTDTQYF.